Below are 30 T cell receptor beta chains sequenced from a single sample in a study of CD8 T cells in ankylosing spondylitis. TCRdb recomputed calls from the 5' RACE reads with MiXCR, one row per CDR3 protein. The repertoire has more than 300,000 distinct CDR3 sequences, around 10% of them found once; the top ten carry about a tenth. The specimen was blood, either unsorted or a sorted T cell fraction (not recorded which). The receptor set was obtained from a female donor with ankylosing spondylitis or in good health (not recorded which).

The J gene is TRBJ2-1, the V gene TRBV2; TRBD2 matches 14 bases. The germline V gene encodes CDR1 SNHLY and CDR2 FYNNEI. The V and J ends lost 4 bases and 2 bases, in that order; junction bases with no gene match: 4. CDR3 length equals 17 residues. CDR3: CASSGVTSGRAYNEQFF. CDR3 DNA sequence: TGTGCCAGCAGTGGGGTGACTAGCGGGAGGGCCTACAATGAGCAGTTCTTC.

This clonotype has more than one count but fewer than ten. The V and J genes are TRBV12-3 or TRBV12-4 and TRBJ2-1, with D perhaps TRBD1 or TRBD2 (6 bases each). Trimming cost V 1 base and J 15 bases, with 10 bases left between them. This CDR3 is built from 11 residues. Here the CDR3 DNA reads TGTGCCAGCAGTTTAGACAGGGAGGCGTTCTTC. Translated, it gives CASSLDREAFF.

The rearrangement joins TRBV5-1 to TRBJ2-7, with D uncertain. Trimming took off 3 bases at V and 4 bases at J, with 11 bases between the two ends. Germline V gene lookup returns CDR1 SGHRS and CDR2 YFSETQ. The CDR3 spans 13 residues. CDR3 in amino acids: CASSSRTKYEQYF. CDR3 DNA sequence: TGCGCCAGCAGCTCCCGGACCAAATACGAGCAGTACTTC.

This sequence joins TRBV11-2 and TRBJ2-3; TRBD1 is a possible D gene (7 bases). Deletions cut 5 bases from V and 11 bases from J, with 26 bases between. The germline gives CDR1 SGHAT, CDR2 FQNNGV. This CDR3 has 16 residues. The CDR3: CASSRQGGIPDLGQYF. The CDR3 coding sequence is TGTGCCAGCAGCCGACAGGGAGGAATCCCCGATCTTGGGCAGTATTTT.

This clonotype was seen ten or more times. V and J are TRBV5-1 and TRBJ1-1; D not certain. This CDR3 spans 15 amino acids. Germline CDR1 reads SGHRS; CDR2 reads YFSETQ. Between the trimmed V and J ends, which lost 0 bases and 4 bases, there was a span of 13 bases. CDR3 DNA sequence: TGCGCCAGCAGCTTGGAGAAGGGAATGGGCACTGAAGCTTTCTTT. Protein product: CASSLEKGMGTEAFF.

This clonotype was seen at least ten times. The chain is built from TRBV28 and TRBJ2-5; D ambiguous. Trimming took off 4 bases at V and 7 bases at J, with 13 bases between the two ends. This CDR3 spans 13 amino acids. The germline V gene encodes CDR1 MDHEN and CDR2 SYDVKM. In DNA form, the CDR3 reads TGTGCCAGCAGTTCCGCCGCCGAAGGGACCCAGTACTTC. Residues: CASSSAAEGTQYF.

A word on this clonotype: Germline and junction disagree at one end, which may indicate a read error. The chain links TRBV12-3 or TRBV12-4 to TRBJ2-7; D possibly matches TRBD1 or TRBD2 (6 bases each). The CDR3 is 15 residues long. The CDR3 sequence is CASSLRGGSSYEQCF. In nucleotides, the CDR3 is TGTGCCAGCAGTTTAAGAGGGGGGTCCTCCTACGAGCAGTGCTTC.

This clonotype was picked up many times. The chain joins TRBV20-1 to TRBJ2-1, with D possibly being TRBD1 (5 bases). This CDR3 region has 12 residues. Germline CDR1 is DFQATT and CDR2 is SNEGSKA (reference sequence). V was pared by 3 bases and J by 6 bases, with 9 bases between. Here the CDR3 reads CSASGRVNEQFF. The CDR3 DNA follows: TGCAGTGCTAGCGGCAGGGTCAATGAGCAGTTCTTC.

CDR3 in amino acids: CSPEGQGGTDTQYF. Written as DNA, the CDR3 is TGCAGTCCCGAGGGGCAGGGTGGTACAGATACGCAGTATTTT. The V call is TRBV20-1, the J call TRBJ2-3; D could derive from TRBD1 or TRBD2 (5 bases each). V lost 8 bases and J 3 bases, leaving 18 bases between the germline ends. Looked up from germline, CDR1 is DFQATT and CDR2 is SNEGSKA (reference sequence). There are 14 residues in the CDR3.

Points on this clonotype: A read error may be the cause here, since a much bigger clone is one base away. The chain couples TRBV5-5 to TRBJ2-5, with unresolved D. CDR3 size: 16 residues. Germline CDR1 and CDR2: SGHKS and YYEKEE (reference sequence). CDR3: CVSISGQAARVETQYF. The CDR3 DNA reads as TGTGTCAGCATCTCTGGTCAGGCGGCAAGGGTAGAGACCCAGTACTTC.

Many counts were recorded for this clonotype. This sequence joins TRBV5-1 and TRBJ1-5; D remains unclear. The germline V gene encodes CDR1 SGHRS and CDR2 YFSETQ. V lost 4 bases to trimming and J lost 7 bases, with 12 bases between them. This CDR3 has 13 amino acids. CDR3: CASSLGWGQPQHF. The CDR3 nucleotides are TGCGCCAGCAGCCTAGGTTGGGGACAGCCCCAGCATTTT. Full variable domain (missing parts from reference TRBV5-1 and TRBJ1-5): KAGVTQTPRYLIKTRGQQVTLSCSPISGHRSVSWYQQTPGQGLQFLFEYFSETQRNKGNFPGRFSGRQFSNSRSEMNVSTLELGDSALYLCASSLGWGQPQHFGDGTRLSIL.

This clonotype was seen once. The chain carries TRBV18 and TRBJ1-4, with D hard to call. The V gene lost 3 bases and the J gene lost 8 bases, with 13 bases spanning the gap. CDR1 KGHSH and CDR2 LQKENI come from the germline V gene. There are 14 residues in the CDR3. CDR3: CASSPNPGVEKLFF. CDR3 nucleotides: TGTGCCAGCTCACCTAACCCAGGAGTCGAAAAACTGTTTTTT. The variable domain in full, with the rest retrieved from reference TRBV18 and TRBJ1-4, is NAGVMQNPRHLVRRRGQEARLRCSPMKGHSHVYWYRQLPEEGLKFMVYLQKENIIDESGMPKERFSAEFPKEGPSILRIQQVVRGDSAAYFCASSPNPGVEKLFFGSGTQLSVL.

In this sample, this clonotype turned up many times. The V gene is TRBV5-5, the J gene TRBJ1-5, with 8 nucleotides matching TRBD1. This CDR3 is built from 14 residues. Germline CDR1 and CDR2: SGHKS and YYEKEE (reference sequence). V shed 4 bases and J 2 bases; nucleotides not matched to a gene: 2. This CDR3 is CASSPDRGNQPQHF. CDR3 DNA: TGTGCCAGCAGCCCGGACAGGGGCAATCAGCCCCAGCATTTT.

This clonotype has only a few counts. The chain combines TRBV4-1 with TRBJ2-1, with a possible D match to TRBD2 (6 bases). Per the germline V gene, CDR1 is MGHRA and CDR2 is YSYEKL. V shed 4 bases and J shed 10 bases, with 11 bases lying between them. The CDR3 is 12 amino acids. The CDR3 sequence is CASSLNRGEQFF. CDR3 nucleotides: TGCGCCAGCAGCCTGAATCGGGGGGAGCAGTTCTTC.

The rearrangement links TRBV6-1 to TRBJ2-7; D gene unclear. This CDR3 spans 15 amino acids. Trimming removed 0 bases at V and 2 bases at J, with 11 bases between. Germline CDR1 MNHNS, CDR2 SASEGT. DNA of the CDR3: TGTGCCAGCAGTGAAGCACCAGACAAAGCCTACGAGCAGTACTTC. Translated: CASSEAPDKAYEQYF.

This clonotype was picked up many times. V usage is TRBV20-1 and J usage is TRBJ2-5, with TRBD2 matching 11 bases. Trimming took 6 bases from V and 5 from J; bases not matched to a gene: 11. The CDR3 length is 15 residues. The germline V gene encodes CDR1 DFQATT and CDR2 SNEGSKA (reference sequence). CDR3 DNA sequence: TGCAGTGCCTTTGAACTAGCGGGGGCCAGGGAGACCCAGTACTTC. Its translation is CSAFELAGARETQYF.

The sample holds many counts of this clonotype. The chain has TRBV20-1 and TRBJ2-5; D not resolved. Germline V gene data show CDR1 as DFQATT and CDR2 as SNEGSKA (reference sequence). V was shortened by 7 bases and J by 5 bases, with 17 bases between the two germline ends. The CDR3 length is 13 residues. CDR3 loop: CSVSGPRKETQYF. The CDR3 DNA is TGCAGTGTATCAGGACCCCGTAAGGAGACCCAGTACTTC.

The sample holds a few counts of this clonotype. The chain has TRBV19 and TRBJ1-4; 9 nucleotides align to TRBD1. The CDR3 is 15 residues long. With 5 bases clipped from V and 7 bases from J, the junction kept 8 bases outside the gene matches. Per germline, CDR1 LNHDA and CDR2 SQIVND (reference sequence). CDR3 region: CASSPGDRGSEKLFF. As DNA, the CDR3 is TGTGCCAGTAGTCCCGGAGACAGGGGGAGTGAAAAACTGTTTTTT.

The chain uses TRBV7-2 and TRBJ1-2; 8 bases match TRBD1. The germline CDR1 and CDR2 sequences are SGHTA and FQGNSA. With 5 bases clipped from V and 13 bases from J, the junction kept 15 bases outside the gene matches. The CDR3 has 14 amino acids. The CDR3 DNA reads as TGTGCCAGCAGCCGTCGGGACAGGTCTATGGGAGGCACCTTC. Residues: CASSRRDRSMGGTF.

This clonotype came up many times. The chain is built from TRBV20-1 and TRBJ2-2, with D possibly called TRBD1 or TRBD2 (5 bases each). The CDR3 is 13 residues long. Per germline, CDR1 DFQATT and CDR2 SNEGSKA (reference sequence). Between the trimmed V and J ends, which lost 3 bases and 6 bases, there was a span of 11 bases. The CDR3 reads CSASRDLSGELFF. DNA of the CDR3: TGCAGTGCTAGTCGGGACCTCTCCGGGGAGCTGTTTTTT.

This clonotype was recorded many times. This chain connects TRBV7-2 to TRBJ2-7; the D is unclear. Germline assignment: CDR1 SGHTA and CDR2 FQGNSA. The CDR3 length is 15 residues. Trimming cost V 3 bases and J 2 bases, with 14 bases left between them. CDR3 DNA sequence: TGTGCCAGCAGCTTTTTGCAAGCGCGCGCCTACGAGCAGTACTTC. It specifies CASSFLQARAYEQYF. Looking up the rest from reference TRBV7-2 and TRBJ2-7 gives the full variable domain: GAGVSQSPSNKVTEKGKDVELRCDPISGHTALYWYRQSLGQGLEFLIYFQGNSAPDKSGLPSDRFSAERTGGSVSTLTIQRTQQEDSAVYLCASSFLQARAYEQYFGPGTRLTVT.

At least ten counts were recorded for this clonotype. The J gene is TRBJ2-7, the V gene TRBV28; D possibly corresponds to TRBD2 (6 bases). V was cut by 10 bases and J by 2 bases, with 12 bases left in between. Germline assignment: CDR1 MDHEN and CDR2 SYDVKM. This CDR3 region has 12 residues. The CDR3 coding sequence is TGTGCCACAGAAGGGGAGGCCTACGAGCAGTACTTC. Translation gives CATEGEAYEQYF.

Many counts were recorded for this clonotype. This chain joins TRBV24-1 and TRBJ2-7; tentative D call: TRBD2 (6 bases). Per the germline V gene, CDR1 is KGHDR and CDR2 is SFDVKD. This CDR3 is 15 amino acids long. The V gene lost 3 bases and the J gene lost 2 bases, with 13 bases spanning the gap. The CDR3 DNA sequence: TGTGCCACCAGTGATCCGCGGGACGGCACCTACGAGCAGTACTTC. It specifies CATSDPRDGTYEQYF.

V is TRBV6-5 and J is TRBJ1-2; 7 bases match TRBD1. The CDR3 totals 14 residues. The V gene end was trimmed by 2 bases and the J gene end by 2 bases; junction bases not matched to a gene: 2. The germline V gene has CDR1 MNHEY and CDR2 SVGAGI. CDR3 bases: TGTGCCAGCAGTTACAACAGGGGCAACTATGGCTACACCTTC. Its protein product is CASSYNRGNYGYTF.

The chain combines TRBV10-3 with TRBJ2-1; 13 nucleotides align to TRBD2. The V gene end was trimmed by 4 bases and the J gene end by 7 bases; junction bases not matched to a gene: 10. CDR1 and CDR2 from the germline V gene are ENHRY and SYGVKD. The CDR3 covers 17 residues. The CDR3 nucleotides are TGTGCCATCAGTGGGGGGAGACTAGCGGGAGGTACGAATGAGCAGTTCTTC. Translating it yields CAISGGRLAGGTNEQFF.

This clonotype occurred many times. This chain connects TRBV20-1 to TRBJ2-3, with unresolved D. V gave up 1 base and J gave up 6 bases, with 8 bases separating them. This CDR3 contains 12 residues. The germline CDR1 and CDR2 sequences are DFQATT and SNEGSKA (reference sequence). CDR3 in DNA: TGCAGTGCTAGAGGACCGGGCGATACGCAGTATTTT. As protein: CSARGPGDTQYF.

The chain joins TRBV3-1 to TRBJ2-1, with 8 bases matching TRBD2. Germline CDR1 is LGHDT and CDR2 is YNNKEL (reference sequence). This CDR3 spans 17 amino acids. V shed 6 bases and J 8 bases; nucleotides not matched to a gene: 18. The chain's CDR3 is CASSPLSSSGRRDEQFF. The DNA of the CDR3 is TGTGCCAGCAGTCCTCTTTCCTCCAGCGGGAGAAGAGATGAGCAGTTCTTC.

The chain is built from TRBV12-3 or TRBV12-4 and TRBJ1-5; D might be TRBD1 (5 bases). The V end lost 6 bases, the J end lost 6 bases, and 15 bases lay between the germline ends. The CDR3 is made up of 14 amino acids. CDR3 in amino acids: CASSHSGRGQPQHF. In DNA, the CDR3 is TGTGCCAGCAGCCACTCGGGACGCGGTCAGCCCCAGCATTTT.

This clonotype has at least ten counts. The chain recombines TRBV15 with TRBJ2-2, with D uncertain. The ends were cut back, 2 bases at V and 2 bases at J, with 3 bases in the middle. The CDR3 runs to 13 residues. Germline V CDR1 and CDR2: LNHNV, YYDKDF (reference sequence). This CDR3 reads CATSRSNTGELFF. The CDR3 DNA sequence: TGTGCCACCAGCAGATCCAACACCGGGGAGCTGTTTTTT.

This clonotype was picked up many times. The V gene is TRBV20-1, the J gene TRBJ1-5, with a weak D call TRBD1 (5 bases). This CDR3 is built from 16 residues. Trimming removed 6 bases from V and 6 bases from J, with 24 bases in between. CDR1 DFQATT and CDR2 SNEGSKA come from the germline V gene (reference sequence). CDR3 in amino acids: CSARTSVGGGSQPQHF. The CDR3 nucleotides read TGCAGTGCCCGCACCTCCGTCGGGGGTGGAAGTCAGCCCCAGCATTTT.